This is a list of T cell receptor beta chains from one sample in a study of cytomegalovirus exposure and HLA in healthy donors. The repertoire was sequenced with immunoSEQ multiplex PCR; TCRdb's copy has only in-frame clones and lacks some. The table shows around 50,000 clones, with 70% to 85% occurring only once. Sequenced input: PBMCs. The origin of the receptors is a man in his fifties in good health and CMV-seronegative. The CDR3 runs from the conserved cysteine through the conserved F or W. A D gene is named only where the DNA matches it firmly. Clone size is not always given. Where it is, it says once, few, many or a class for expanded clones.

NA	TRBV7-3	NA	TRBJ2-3	TGTGCCAGCAACGGCGGGGGCCGGGGAGATACGCAGTATTTT	CASNGGGRGDTQYF
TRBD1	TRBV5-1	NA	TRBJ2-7	TGCGCCAGCAGCTTAGCATCGACAGGGGGCCTCTACGAGCAGTACTTC	CASSLASTGGLYEQYF
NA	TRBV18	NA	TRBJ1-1	TGTGCCAGCTCACCGGCAGGGAACACTGAAGCTTTCTTT	CASSPAGNTEAFF
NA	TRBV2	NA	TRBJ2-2	TGTGCCAGCAGCGCAGATACCGGGGAGCTGTTTTTT	CASSADTGELFF
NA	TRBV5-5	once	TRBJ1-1	TGTGCCAGCAGCTTGGAGGCAGGGGTCATGAACACTGAAGCTTTCTTT	CASSLEAGVMNTEAFF
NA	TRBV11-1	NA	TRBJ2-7	TGTGCCAGCAGCTCCTCGGAGGGTCCCTACGAGCAGTACTTC	CASSSSEGPYEQYF
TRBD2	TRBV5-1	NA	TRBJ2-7	TGCGCCAGCAGCAGAGGGACTAGCGGGTTCCTCTCCTACGAGCAGTACTTC	CASSRGTSGFLSYEQYF
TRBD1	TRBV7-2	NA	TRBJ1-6	TGTGCCAGCAGCTTAGGGTGGACAGGGAATTCACCCCTCCACTTT	CASSLGWTGNSPLHF
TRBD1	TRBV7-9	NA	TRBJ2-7	TGTGCCAGCAGCTTAGCCGGGACAGGGGCCTACGAGCAGTACTTC	CASSLAGTGAYEQYF
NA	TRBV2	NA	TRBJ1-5	TGTGCCAGCAGGGCACAGGGAAATAGCAATCAGCCCCAGCATTTT	CASRAQGNSNQPQHF
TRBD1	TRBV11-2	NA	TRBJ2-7	TGTGCCAGCAGCTTAAGGCTTGGGACAGCGCACTCCTACGAGCAGTACTTC	CASSLRLGTAHSYEQYF
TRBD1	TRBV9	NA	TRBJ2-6	TGTGCCAGCAGCGTAGCGCTATATGGGACAGGGGACTCTGGGGCCAACGTCCTGACTTTC	CASSVALYGTGDSGANVLTF
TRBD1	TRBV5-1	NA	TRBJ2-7	TGCGCCAGCAGCTTGTCCGACAGCTACCAGGGGGTAGAGCAGTACTTC	CASSLSDSYQGVEQYF
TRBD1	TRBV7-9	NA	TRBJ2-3	TGTGCCAGCAGTCCCGGGACAGGGGTCGCAGATACGCAGTATTTT	CASSPGTGVADTQYF
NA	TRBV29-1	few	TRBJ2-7	TGCAGCGTTGAAGCTGACTCATACGAGCAGTACTTC	CSVEADSYEQYF
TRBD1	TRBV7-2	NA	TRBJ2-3	TGTGCCAGCAGCCCCGGTCCGGGACAGCCTAGCACAGATACGCAGTATTTT	CASSPGPGQPSTDTQYF